This entry describes one TCR beta chain. This sample was taken from a study of shared T cell receptors in the human thymus. Sequencing used immunoSEQ multiplex PCR; TCRdb keeps in-frame clones, though not all of them. Of hundreds of thousands of clones in the sample, around 87% were seen once. The ends lost 0 bases at V and 8 bases at J; junction bases unmatched: 6. Germline V gene lookup returns CDR1 LGHNA and CDR2 YSLEER. CDR3 length: 15 residues. The sample was also reused in another study, on human thymus T cells. Per that study: Thymic resections from corrective heart surgery supplied the tissue.

The sequence derives from a boy in the first two years of life with a congenital heart defect. Sequencing was done on a sample of thymocytes. The rearrangement joins TRBV4-3 to TRBJ2-1; TRBD2 matches at 8 bases. The CDR3 DNA sequence: TGCGCCAGCAGCCAAGACCGAGCGGGAGTCTATGAGCAGTTCTTC. It codes for CASSQDRAGVYEQFF.